The 30 T cell receptor beta chains reported below all come from one sample, sequenced in a study of CD8 T cells in ankylosing spondylitis. These receptors are not linked to any known antigen. TCRdb processed the 5' RACE reads anew with MiXCR; each CDR3 protein has one entry. Of under 850,000 distinct CDR3 sequences listed, around 20% are singletons. Study-level points and caveats: Among TCR beta sequences, a motif of eight or nine highly homologous variants appeared characteristic of ankylosing spondylitis blood.

Material for sequencing was blood, either unsorted or a sorted T cell fraction (not recorded which). These receptors all come from a male donor with ankylosing spondylitis.

In its sample, this clonotype was seen a few times. The V and J genes are TRBV4-1 and TRBJ2-5; 10 bases fit TRBD2. The V gene's germline CDR1 is MGHRA and CDR2 YSYEKL. J was trimmed by 0 bases and V by 3 bases; bases with no gene match: 1. The CDR3 runs 15 residues. This chain's CDR3 is CASSQGTSDQETQYF. The CDR3 nucleotides read TGCGCCAGCAGCCAGGGGACTAGCGACCAAGAGACCCAGTACTTC.

Here the CDR3 reads CSVDVPGIGEQFF. The CDR3 DNA follows: TGCAGCGTTGATGTGCCAGGGATCGGTGAGCAGTTCTTC. The V call is TRBV29-1, the J call TRBJ2-1; TRBD1 might be the D (5 bases). The CDR3 has 13 amino acids. From germline, CDR1 is SQVTM and CDR2 ANQGSEA. V was clipped by 3 bases and J by 9 bases, with 15 bases between them.

This clonotype was picked up a small number of times. The rearrangement joins TRBV5-1 to TRBJ2-1, with D unresolved. Trimming removed 0 bases from V and 8 bases from J, with 24 bases in between. Germline V gives CDR1 SGHRS, CDR2 YFSETQ. CDR3 size: 18 residues. The CDR3 is CASSLVPGWTERVYEQFF. CDR3 sequence (DNA): TGCGCCAGCAGCTTGGTTCCCGGATGGACCGAACGGGTGTATGAGCAGTTCTTC.

This clonotype was picked up many times. The chain joins TRBV5-1 to TRBJ2-1, with D perhaps TRBD1 or TRBD2 (6 bases each). The germline V gene has CDR1 SGHRS and CDR2 YFSETQ. V was pared by 2 bases and J by 1 base, with 16 bases between. This CDR3 has 17 residues. The CDR3 DNA reads TGCGCCAGCAGCTTAGGGCTCGGGGGCAGATCCTACAATGAGCAGTTCTTC. Translated: CASSLGLGGRSYNEQFF.

In DNA form, the CDR3 reads TGTGCCAGCAGCTTAGGGGCTAGCGGGAGAACAGATACGCAGTATTTT. It codes for CASSLGASGRTDTQYF. The J gene is TRBJ2-3, the V gene TRBV7-2; 10 bases are shared with TRBD2. Unmatched junction bases numbered 4, after V lost 1 base and J lost 3 bases. The CDR3 consists of 16 residues. Germline V lookup: CDR1 SGHTA, CDR2 FQGNSA. Supplemented by reference TRBV7-2 and TRBJ2-3, the full variable domain reads GAGVSQSPSNKVTEKGKDVELRCDPISGHTALYWYRQSLGQGLEFLIYFQGNSAPDKSGLPSDRFSAERTGGSVSTLTIQRTQQEDSAVYLCASSLGASGRTDTQYFGPGTRLTVL.

The chain carries TRBV20-1 and TRBJ2-1, with a weak D call TRBD2 (6 bases). The germline V gene has CDR1 DFQATT and CDR2 SNEGSKA (reference sequence). CDR3 length: 16 residues. The ends were cut back, 3 bases at V and 0 bases at J, with 15 bases in the middle. In nucleotides, the CDR3 is TGCAGTGCTAGGCCGCGGGGCAGTTTCTCCTACAATGAGCAGTTCTTC. It specifies CSARPRGSFSYNEQFF.

This clonotype was picked up a small number of times. The rearrangement links TRBV20-1 to TRBJ2-3; 8 bases agree with TRBD2. The CDR3 is 15 residues long. Germline CDR1 DFQATT, CDR2 SNEGSKA (reference sequence). Trimming cost V 6 bases and J 2 bases; bases outside gene matches: 10. The CDR3 region has the DNA TGCAGTGCGGGGGGGACTAGGGTTTACACAGATACGCAGTATTTT. Its protein product is CSAGGTRVYTDTQYF.

This clonotype was recorded a few times. The chain employs TRBV7-2 and TRBJ2-5, with 9 bases lining up with TRBD2. The CDR3 loop spans 14 amino acids. J lost 5 bases, V lost 3 bases, and 4 bases had no gene match. Germline V gives CDR1 SGHTA, CDR2 FQGNSA. CDR3 DNA: TGTGCCAGCAGCTTTAGCGGGAGAGGGGAGACCCAGTACTTC. It yields the protein CASSFSGRGETQYF.

The V call is TRBV6-2 or TRBV6-3, the J call TRBJ1-5, with D perhaps matching TRBD1 (5 bases). This CDR3 contains 13 residues. Looked up from germline, CDR1 is MNHEY and CDR2 is SVGEGT. With 7 bases removed from V and 3 bases from J, the gap between germline ends came to 10 bases. CDR3 DNA: TGTGCCAGCACTGACAGTTACAATCAGCCCCAGCATTTT. It encodes CASTDSYNQPQHF.

In this sample, this clonotype turned up a few times. The V call is TRBV4-1, the J call TRBJ1-2, with D unclear. The CDR3 length is 13 residues. Germline lookup yields CDR1 MGHRA and CDR2 YSYEKL. The V gene lost 0 bases and the J gene lost 4 bases, with 6 bases spanning the gap. CDR3 in amino acids: CASSQERTYGYTF. The CDR3, as DNA: TGCGCCAGCAGCCAAGAGCGGACCTATGGCTACACCTTC.

The sample holds one count of this clonotype. This chain connects TRBV2 to TRBJ2-3; maybe TRBD2 (6 bases). Trimming removed 8 bases at V and 6 bases at J, with 18 bases between. This CDR3 comprises 14 residues. Per the germline V gene, CDR1 is SNHLY and CDR2 is FYNNEI. CDR3 sequence (DNA): TGTGCCAGCGGTGCCCCCGGGAGCGGGGATACGCAGTATTTT. This sequence encodes CASGAPGSGDTQYF.

At least ten counts were recorded for this clonotype. The rearrangement links TRBV27 to TRBJ2-3; 8 bases agree with TRBD1. V shed 4 bases, J shed 1 base, and the junction held 7 bases outside the gene matches. Germline loops: CDR1 MNHEY, CDR2 SMNVEV (reference sequence). CDR3 length equals 16 residues. CDR3 amino acids: CASSSIPGQGTDTQYF. The CDR3 bases are TGTGCCAGCAGTTCAATCCCGGGACAGGGCACAGATACGCAGTATTTT.

This clonotype appeared many times. The gene calls are TRBV20-1 and TRBJ2-5; D possibly corresponds to TRBD1 (5 bases). This CDR3 has 14 amino acids. Trimming took 3 bases from V and 5 from J, leaving 16 bases between them. Germline V gene sequence: CDR1 DFQATT, CDR2 SNEGSKA (reference sequence). The CDR3 here is CSARAVRDAETQYF. The CDR3 DNA sequence: TGCAGTGCTAGGGCCGTCAGGGATGCGGAGACCCAGTACTTC.

The chain combines TRBV5-1 with TRBJ2-1; D possibly matches TRBD1 or TRBD2 (6 bases each). V shed 0 bases and J shed 8 bases, with 15 bases lying between them. CDR1 is SGHRS, CDR2 YFSETQ, per germline. The CDR3 sequence is 15 residues long. CDR3 bases: TGCGCCAGCAGCTTGGCCGCTCCCGGGGGCGATGAGCAGTTCTTC. Its translation: CASSLAAPGGDEQFF.

The V gene is TRBV5-6, the J gene TRBJ1-1; D is uncertain. From germline, CDR1 is SGHDT and CDR2 YYEEEE. The CDR3 totals 13 residues. With 2 bases removed from V and 1 base from J, the gap between germline ends came to 6 bases. CDR3 coding DNA: TGTGCCAGCAGCTTTATCAAGAACACTGAAGCTTTCTTT. As protein: CASSFIKNTEAFF.

J is TRBJ2-1 and V is TRBV7-9; D could derive from TRBD1 or TRBD2 (5 bases each). Per germline, CDR1 SEHNR and CDR2 FQNEAQ (reference sequence). V was shortened by 5 bases and J by 10 bases, with 15 bases between the two germline ends. The CDR3 has 13 amino acids. The CDR3 DNA reads as TGTGCCAGCAGCCCACTTTTGGGGACCGAGCAGTTCTTC. As protein: CASSPLLGTEQFF.

J is TRBJ2-7 and V is TRBV5-5; possibly TRBD2 for D (5 bases). The CDR3 contains 15 residues. Trimming stripped 4 bases from V and 2 bases from J, with 16 bases between. Looked up from germline, CDR1 is SGHKS and CDR2 is YYEKEE (reference sequence). The DNA of the CDR3 is TGTGCCAGCAGCCCCGGGGTAGCCTCCGCCTACGAGCAGTACTTC. Its translation: CASSPGVASAYEQYF.

The J gene is TRBJ2-1, the V gene TRBV19, with 9 bases aligning to TRBD1. Looked up from germline, CDR1 is LNHDA and CDR2 is SQIVND (reference sequence). The ends lost 5 bases at V and 8 bases at J; junction bases unmatched: 10. The CDR3 has 15 residues. DNA for the CDR3: TGTGCCAGTAGTTCCCGGGACAGGGTTGGGGATGAGCAGTTCTTC. Residues: CASSSRDRVGDEQFF. Based on the CDR3 plus reference TRBV19 and TRBJ2-1, the full variable domain is DGGITQSPKYLFRKEGQNVTLSCEQNLNHDAMYWYRQDPGQGLRLIYYSQIVNDFQKGDIAEGYSVSREKKESFPLTVTSAQKNPTAFYLCASSSRDRVGDEQFFGPGTRLTVL.

Only a few counts were recorded for this clonotype. This rearrangement joins TRBV3-1 to TRBJ2-3; a possible D gene is TRBD1 (7 bases). The CDR3 consists of 15 residues. The germline CDR1 and CDR2 sequences are LGHDT and YNNKEL (reference sequence). V was shortened by 3 bases and J by 1 base, with 11 bases between the two germline ends. The CDR3 is CASSQRDRRTDTQYF. The CDR3 DNA is TGTGCCAGCAGCCAGCGGGACAGACGCACAGATACGCAGTATTTT.

This clonotype was counted between two and nine times. CDR3 sequence (DNA): TGCGCCAGCAGCCAAGAATGGCAGGGTGGAAATGAGCAGTTCTTC. Translating gives CASSQEWQGGNEQFF. J is TRBJ2-1 and V is TRBV4-1; TRBD1 might be the D (5 bases). CDR1 MGHRA and CDR2 YSYEKL come from the germline V gene. The CDR3 consists of 15 residues. Trimming shortened V by 0 bases and J by 7 bases, and 13 bases separated the two germline ends.

This clonotype occurred a few times. The chain joins TRBV2 to TRBJ1-5, with D unresolved. CDR1 and CDR2 (germline): SNHLY, FYNNEI. Trimming took 3 bases from V and 7 from J, leaving 13 bases between them. The CDR3 has 14 amino acids. The CDR3 loop is CASSETVEEQPQHF. The CDR3, as DNA: TGTGCCAGCAGTGAGACGGTTGAGGAGCAGCCCCAGCATTTT.

This clonotype occurred a few times. V usage is TRBV20-1 and J usage is TRBJ1-4; 8 nucleotides match TRBD1. The CDR3 runs to 17 residues. Looked up from germline, CDR1 is DFQATT and CDR2 is SNEGSKA (reference sequence). V lost 1 base, J lost 4 bases, and 11 bases stayed unmatched. CDR3: CSARAPGQGRGNEKLFF. DNA of the CDR3: TGCAGTGCTAGAGCCCCAGGACAGGGTAGAGGTAATGAAAAACTGTTTTTT.

This chain connects TRBV5-8 to TRBJ2-5, with 7 bases aligning to TRBD2. The ends lost 4 bases at V and 1 base at J; junction bases unmatched: 10. The CDR3 is 16 amino acids. The germline V gene encodes CDR1 SGHTS and CDR2 YDEGEE. The CDR3, as DNA: TGTGCCAGCAGCGCTTACGGGGAGGGAATCCAAGAGACCCAGTACTTC. This sequence encodes CASSAYGEGIQETQYF. The full variable domain, its missing parts supplied by reference TRBV5-8 and TRBJ2-5, is EAGVTQSPTHLIKTRGQQATLRCSPISGHTSVYWYQQALGLGLQFLLWYDEGEERNRGNFPPRFSGRQFPNYSSELNVNALELEDSALYLCASSAYGEGIQETQYFGPGTRLLVL.

This clonotype was seen a few times. The J gene is TRBJ1-3, the V gene TRBV7-9; TRBD1 is a possible D gene (6 bases). The germline V and J ends were trimmed by 5 bases and 0 bases, with 11 bases remaining between them. The CDR3 covers 15 residues. CDR1 is SEHNR and CDR2 is FQNEAQ in the germline V gene (reference sequence). The CDR3 region is CASSRDKSSGNTIYF. CDR3 nucleotides: TGTGCCAGCAGCCGGGACAAGAGCTCTGGAAACACCATATATTTT.

The V call is TRBV3-1, the J call TRBJ2-5; TRBD1 matches 8 bases. CDR1 and CDR2 from the germline V gene are LGHDT and YNNKEL (reference sequence). The CDR3 extends over 16 amino acids. V shed 3 bases and J 6 bases; nucleotides not matched to a gene: 12. The CDR3 sequence is CASSHYKEDRAKTQYF. The CDR3 DNA sequence: TGTGCCAGCAGCCATTATAAGGAGGACAGGGCCAAGACCCAGTACTTC.

This clonotype was detected only a few times. The chain links TRBV29-1 to TRBJ2-5, with a possible D match to TRBD2 (6 bases). The V and J ends lost 5 bases and 3 bases respectively, with 16 bases between them. CDR1 and CDR2 from the germline V gene are SQVTM and ANQGSEA. The CDR3 has 14 residues. The CDR3 DNA sequence: TGCAGCGTTCTCATTGGGGGGATCGAAGAGACCCAGTACTTC. This sequence encodes CSVLIGGIEETQYF.

This clonotype has only a few counts. The genes are TRBV4-2 and TRBJ2-7; D is perhaps TRBD2 (6 bases). The CDR3 runs to 14 residues. V lost 4 bases and J 1 base, leaving 11 bases between the germline ends. Germline assignment: CDR1 LGHNA and CDR2 YNFKEQ. The CDR3 spells CASSPLDYSYEQYF. DNA of the CDR3: TGTGCCAGCAGCCCCCTGGACTATTCCTACGAGCAGTACTTC.

This clonotype has a handful of counts. The chain links TRBV20-1 to TRBJ2-7, with TRBD1 matching over 11 bases. After removal of 5 bases from V and 2 bases from J, the junction contained 8 bases not matched to a gene. Germline CDR1 reads DFQATT; CDR2 reads SNEGSKA (reference sequence). The CDR3 is made up of 15 amino acids. The CDR3 protein is CSAPRDRGLTYEQYF. CDR3 nucleotide sequence: TGCAGTGCTCCACGGGACAGGGGGTTGACCTACGAGCAGTACTTC.

The chain combines TRBV7-9 with TRBJ2-1; 8 bases line up with TRBD2. The CDR3 runs 15 residues. V trimming: 0 bases; J trimming: 9 bases; junction bases outside the gene matches: 7. Looked up from germline, CDR1 is SEHNR and CDR2 is FQNEAQ (reference sequence). The CDR3 loop reads CASSLAGTSEGEQFF. The CDR3 DNA reads as TGTGCCAGCAGCTTAGCGGGGACTAGTGAGGGTGAGCAGTTCTTC.

This rearrangement joins TRBV19 to TRBJ2-5; 7 bases line up with TRBD2. The ends lost 5 bases at V and 4 bases at J; junction bases unmatched: 16. CDR1 is LNHDA and CDR2 is SQIVND in the germline V gene (reference sequence). The CDR3 extends over 17 amino acids. The chain's CDR3 is CASSGPQRGLGLETQYF. The CDR3, as DNA: TGTGCCAGTAGTGGACCGCAGCGGGGATTGGGTTTAGAGACCCAGTACTTC.